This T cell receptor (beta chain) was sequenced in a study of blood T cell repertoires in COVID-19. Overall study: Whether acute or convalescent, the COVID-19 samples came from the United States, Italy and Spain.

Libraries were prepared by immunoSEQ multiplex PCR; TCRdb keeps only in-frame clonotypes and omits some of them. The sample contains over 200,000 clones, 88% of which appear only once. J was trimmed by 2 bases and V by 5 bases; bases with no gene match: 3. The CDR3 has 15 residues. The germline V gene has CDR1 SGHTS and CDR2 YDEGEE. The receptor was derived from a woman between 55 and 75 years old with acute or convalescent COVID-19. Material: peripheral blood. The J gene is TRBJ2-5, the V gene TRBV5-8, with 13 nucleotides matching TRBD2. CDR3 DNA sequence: TGTGCCAGCAGAGAGGGACTAGCGGGACAAGAGACCCAGTACTTC. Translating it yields CASREGLAGQETQYF.